This T cell receptor beta chain stems from a study of cytomegalovirus exposure and HLA in healthy donors. This clone was detected once. Its antigen is not known. Study outcomes and limitations: According to a later analysis, donors in an Asian-associated ancestry cluster reportedly had fewer N-insertions than the roughly 720-donor mean. Sequencing likely produced, as an artifact, a cluster of highly shared sequence variants.

PCR was performed using 60 Vbeta and 13 Jbeta primers. In the original analysis: It was a later analysis that counted roughly 80 million unique TCR beta chains, of which some 12 million were shared. TCRdb's copy holds only in-frame clones and misses some; the assay was immunoSEQ multiplex PCR. The V and J calls and the clone size are those of that table, but D and trimming were determined from the DNA. The sample comprises about 160,000 clones, nearly 80% of which are singletons, and roughly 10% rests with the top ten. The TCR comes from a man between 18 and 35 years old in good health and CMV-seropositive. Material for sequencing was PBMCs.

CDR3 in amino acids: CASSPGLNGYTF. The CDR3 nucleotides read TGTGCCAGCAGCCCCGGACTCAATGGCTACACCTTC. The V gene is TRBV11-2, the J gene TRBJ1-2, with D unclear. V was pared by 5 bases and J by 6 bases, with 10 bases between. Germline loops: CDR1 SGHAT, CDR2 FQNNGV. This CDR3 contains 12 residues.